The 32 T cell receptor beta chains below were found in one sample sequenced in a study of cytomegalovirus exposure and HLA in healthy donors. PCR was performed using 60 Vbeta and 13 Jbeta primers. The table came from immunoSEQ multiplex PCR; TCRdb's copy has only in-frame clones and leaves some out. In the table there are some 140,000 clones, roughly 80% of which are singletons. Sequenced material: PBMCs. Receptor source: a man aged 18 to 29 in good health and CMV-seronegative.

The V call is TRBV7-8, the J call TRBJ2-2, with 9 bases aligning to TRBD1. V was pared by 4 bases and J by 6 bases, with 6 bases of the junction left unmatched. Per the germline V gene, CDR1 is SGHVS and CDR2 is FQNEAQ. The CDR3 spans 15 residues. CDR3: CASSSRDRDAGELFF. CDR3 coding DNA: TGTGCCAGCAGCTCCCGGGACAGGGACGCCGGGGAGCTGTTTTTT.

DNA of the CDR3: TGTGCCAGTAGTGCCCCCGGGTCCATCAATGAGCAGTTCTTC. It specifies CASSAPGSINEQFF. The chain recombines TRBV19 with TRBJ2-1, with D hard to call. Germline CDR1 is LNHDA and CDR2 is SQIVND (reference sequence). The CDR3 is 14 amino acids. The V end lost 5 bases, the J end lost 6 bases, and 14 bases lay between the germline ends.

V usage is TRBV27 and J usage is TRBJ2-4; a weak D match, TRBD1 (5 bases). This CDR3 comprises 16 residues. The germline V gene has CDR1 MNHEY and CDR2 SMNVEV (reference sequence). Trimming removed 3 bases from V and 1 base from J, with 13 bases in between. CDR3 protein: CASSFLGSGAKNIQYF. The CDR3, as DNA: TGTGCCAGCAGTTTCCTTGGCTCAGGGGCCAAAAACATTCAGTACTTC.

The chain employs TRBV4-2 and TRBJ1-1, with 7 nucleotides matching TRBD1. V lost 1 base to trimming and J lost 6 bases; unmatched junction nucleotides: 5. There are 14 residues in the CDR3. In germline, CDR1 is LGHNA, CDR2 YNFKEQ. DNA of the CDR3: TGTGCCAGCAGCCAAGTGGGGGACAGCCCTGAAGCTTTCTTT. This encodes CASSQVGDSPEAFF.

The count of this clone is one. The chain links TRBV5-4 to TRBJ1-6; TRBD1 might be the D (5 bases). The germline CDR1 and CDR2 sequences are SGHNT and YYREEE (reference sequence). The CDR3 totals 15 residues. V lost 1 base and J 5 bases, leaving 10 bases between the germline ends. CDR3 loop: CASSLTGGDNSPLHF. CDR3 coding DNA: TGTGCCAGCAGCTTGACAGGCGGGGATAATTCACCCCTCCACTTT. The whole variable domain, filled in from reference TRBV5-4 and TRBJ1-6, reads ETGVTQSPTHLIKTRGQQVTLRCSSQSGHNTVSWYQQALGQGPQFIFQYYREEENGRGNFPPRFSGLQFPNYSSELNVNALELDDSALYLCASSLTGGDNSPLHFGNGTRLTVT.

On this clone itself: The same CDR3 can be traced to other DNA sequences in this sample. The chain links TRBV29-1 to TRBJ1-5; TRBD1 aligns across 7 bases. Germline lookup yields CDR1 SQVTM and CDR2 ANQGSEA. Unmatched junction bases numbered 0, after V lost 4 bases and J lost 0 bases. This CDR3 is built from 13 residues. The CDR3: CSVGQGSNQPQHF. Written as DNA, the CDR3 is TGCAGCGTTGGACAGGGTAGCAATCAGCCCCAGCATTTT. The complete variable domain, with remaining parts taken from reference TRBV29-1 and TRBJ1-5, reads SAVISQKPSRDICQRGTSLTIQCQVDSQVTMMFWYRQQPGQSLTLIATANQGSEATYESGFVIDKFPISRPNLTFSTLTVSNMSPEDSSIYLCSVGQGSNQPQHFGDGTRLSIL.

The chain joins TRBV7-2 to TRBJ2-5; no firm D call. This CDR3 comprises 14 residues. Trimming took off 5 bases at V and 3 bases at J, with 13 bases between the two ends. From germline, CDR1 is SGHTA and CDR2 FQGNSA. CDR3 sequence (DNA): TGTGCCAGCAGCATCAGCCTCACTAAAGAGACCCAGTACTTC. Residues: CASSISLTKETQYF.

This sequence joins TRBV19 and TRBJ2-4; 7 nucleotides align to TRBD2. The germline CDR1 and CDR2 sequences are LNHDA and SQIVND (reference sequence). V gave up 5 bases and J gave up 2 bases; unmatched junction bases: 9. The CDR3 has 16 amino acids. The DNA for the CDR3 is TGTGCCAGTAGTGGGGGGGTGGGTATCTCCAAAAACATTCAGTACTTC. Encoded protein: CASSGGVGISKNIQYF.

The CDR3, as DNA: TGTGCCAGCAGCCTCCACGGTGTAAGCCGGACTGAAGCTTTCTTT. As protein: CASSLHGVSRTEAFF. V is TRBV7-8 and J is TRBJ1-1; D gene unclear. The CDR3 runs 15 residues. Trimming left V 5 bases short and J 5 bases short, with 18 bases between. Looked up from germline, CDR1 is SGHVS and CDR2 is FQNEAQ.

The CDR3 DNA follows: TGTGCCAGCAGCTTGGGGGGCACTAATGAAAAACTGTTTTTT. Its translation is CASSLGGTNEKLFF. The chain is built from TRBV5-4 and TRBJ1-4; tentatively, D is TRBD1 (5 bases). The V end lost 0 bases, the J end lost 2 bases, and 5 bases lay between the germline ends. CDR3 size: 14 residues. In germline, CDR1 is SGHNT, CDR2 YYREEE (reference sequence).

The rearrangement links TRBV27 to TRBJ1-2; TRBD1 matches 7 bases. CDR1 is MNHEY, CDR2 SMNVEV, per germline (reference sequence). Trimming removed 2 bases from V and 4 bases from J; junction bases left unmatched: 4. There are 14 residues in the CDR3. The CDR3 reads CASSLLGGTYGYTF. The CDR3 DNA follows: TGTGCCAGCAGTTTACTAGGGGGCACCTATGGCTACACCTTC.

The V call is TRBV19, the J call TRBJ1-1; TRBD1 is a possible D gene (6 bases). This CDR3 spans 12 amino acids. V was shortened by 8 bases and J by 0 bases, with 7 bases between the two germline ends. Germline CDR1 LNHDA, CDR2 SQIVND (reference sequence). The DNA for the CDR3 is TGTGCCAGTCGACAGGTGAACACTGAAGCTTTCTTT. Amino acids: CASRQVNTEAFF.

J is TRBJ2-5 and V is TRBV5-1; D call uncertain. V was clipped by 0 bases and J by 2 bases, with 5 bases between them. This CDR3 region has 13 residues. CDR1 is SGHRS, CDR2 YFSETQ, per germline. CDR3 bases: TGCGCCAGCAGCTTGGACAGTCAAGAGACCCAGTACTTC. Its protein is CASSLDSQETQYF.

The chain recombines TRBV27 with TRBJ1-2; maybe TRBD1 (6 bases). The CDR3 spans 15 residues. Per the germline V gene, CDR1 is MNHEY and CDR2 is SMNVEV (reference sequence). V was trimmed by 4 bases and J by 2 bases, leaving 14 bases between them. This CDR3 reads CASSSWDIPNYGYTF. DNA for the CDR3: TGTGCCAGCAGTTCTTGGGACATCCCAAACTATGGCTACACCTTC.

The chain carries TRBV7-2 and TRBJ2-7, with D possibly being TRBD1 (6 bases). There are 13 residues in the CDR3. CDR1 and CDR2 (germline): SGHTA, FQGNSA. The V end lost 7 bases, the J end lost 2 bases, and 12 bases lay between the germline ends. Here the CDR3 DNA reads TGTGCCAGCACCCTACGGGACACCTACGAGCAGTACTTC. It yields the protein CASTLRDTYEQYF.

The rearrangement links TRBV19 to TRBJ2-4; the match to TRBD2 covers 7 bases. Germline-derived CDR1 and CDR2 are LNHDA and SQIVND (reference sequence). CDR3 length: 15 residues. V lost 2 bases to trimming and J lost 7 bases; unmatched junction nucleotides: 8. The CDR3: CASSIIGGGANIQYF. Here the CDR3 DNA reads TGTGCCAGTAGTATAATTGGGGGGGGAGCGAACATTCAGTACTTC. Using reference TRBV19 and TRBJ2-4 for the parts outside the CDR3, the full variable domain is DGGITQSPKYLFRKEGQNVTLSCEQNLNHDAMYWYRQDPGQGLRLIYYSQIVNDFQKGDIAEGYSVSREKKESFPLTVTSAQKNPTAFYLCASSIIGGGANIQYFGAGTRLSVL.

J is TRBJ2-5 and V is TRBV6-5; no definite D call. The J call may not be correct, given that the DNA end is closer to TRBJ2-7. This CDR3 spans 11 amino acids. Germline V gene lookup returns CDR1 MNHEY and CDR2 SVGAGI. DNA of the CDR3: TGTGCCAGCAGTTACGACTACGAGCAGTACTTC. Translating it yields CASSYDYEQYF.

The chain couples TRBV30 to TRBJ2-3, with TRBD1 identical over 7 bases. The CDR3 extends over 11 amino acids. Germline V gene data show CDR1 as GTSNPN and CDR2 as SVGIG (reference sequence). With V trimmed by 8 bases and J by 1 base, 0 bases remained unmatched. CDR3 coding DNA: TGTGCCGGACAGGGCACAGATACGCAGTATTTT. Protein product: CAGQGTDTQYF.

This chain joins TRBV7-2 and TRBJ1-1; D is possibly TRBD1 (6 bases). Germline V gives CDR1 SGHTA, CDR2 FQGNSA. The CDR3 is 13 residues long. Trimming took 3 bases from V and 4 from J, leaving 9 bases between them. The chain's CDR3 is CASSFQGTTEAFF. The CDR3 DNA follows: TGTGCCAGCAGCTTTCAGGGGACCACTGAAGCTTTCTTT.

This clone was seen once. The gene calls are TRBV2 and TRBJ1-6, with D possibly TRBD1 on 5 matching bases. V dropped 0 bases and J dropped 3 bases, with 9 bases sitting between them. Germline CDR1 is SNHLY and CDR2 is FYNNEI. The CDR3 spans 16 residues. The CDR3 is CASSEALDSYNSPLHF. CDR3 DNA: TGTGCCAGCAGTGAAGCGCTTGACAGCTATAATTCACCCCTCCACTTT. Full variable domain (remainder filled in from reference TRBV2 and TRBJ1-6): EPEVTQTPSHQVTQMGQEVILRCVPISNHLYFYWYRQILGQKVEFLVSFYNNEISEKSEIFDDQFSVERPDGSNFTLKIRSTKLEDSAMYFCASSEALDSYNSPLHFGNGTRLTVT.

This chain joins TRBV18 and TRBJ1-2, with D unresolved. Germline assignment: CDR1 KGHSH and CDR2 LQKENI. V lost 5 bases, J lost 5 bases, and 9 bases lay in between. There are 12 residues in the CDR3. DNA for the CDR3: TGTGCCAGCTCAGAGGTAGCGTATGGCTACACCTTC. Its translation: CASSEVAYGYTF.

About this clone: A read error may account for a junction end that differs from germline. The genes are TRBV7-7 and TRBJ2-2; 7 positions match TRBD2. Germline loops: CDR1 SSHAT, CDR2 FNYEAQ (reference sequence). The CDR3 runs to 16 residues. Here the CDR3 reads CASSLNSGLESGELFF. CDR3 in DNA: TGTGCTAGCAGCTTAAATAGCGGGCTAGAGTCCGGGGAGCTGTTTTTT.

This clone showed up just a few times. V gene TRBV6-6 combines with J gene TRBJ2-7; TRBD1 agrees at 8 bases. Germline V lookup: CDR1 MNHNY, CDR2 SVGAGI (reference sequence). The ends lost 6 bases at V and 1 base at J; junction bases unmatched: 5. This CDR3 is built from 14 residues. The CDR3 region has the DNA TGTGCCAGCAGACTAACAGGGGGTTCCTACGAGCAGTACTTC. It is translated as CASRLTGGSYEQYF.

The chain is built from TRBV21-1 and TRBJ1-2; the DNA was not compared with TRBD1, the D call given in the table. TRBV21-1 represents a pseudogene. The CDR3 has 14 amino acids. CDR3 in amino acids: CASSNTASRNGYTF. In DNA, the CDR3 is TGTGCCAGCAGCAATACAGCTTCCCGTAATGGCTACACCTTC.

J is TRBJ2-7 and V is TRBV19; 8 bases fit TRBD1. The germline V gene has CDR1 LNHDA and CDR2 SQIVND (reference sequence). Trimming cost V 5 bases and J 3 bases; bases outside gene matches: 6. The CDR3 has 14 amino acids. CDR3 protein: CASSLGTGYYEQYF. The CDR3, as DNA: TGTGCCAGTAGTCTGGGGACAGGTTACTACGAGCAGTACTTC.

The chain employs TRBV12-5 and TRBJ1-3; 9 bases align to TRBD1. V trimming: 2 bases; J trimming: 2 bases; junction bases outside the gene matches: 1. This CDR3 comprises 15 residues. Germline values: CDR1 LGHNT, CDR2 FRNRAP. In DNA form, the CDR3 reads TGTGCTAGTGGTTTGAGGACAGGGGCTGGAAACACCATATATTTT. This encodes CASGLRTGAGNTIYF.

V gene TRBV21-1 combines with J gene TRBJ1-1; TRBD1 is the table's D call and was not checked against the DNA. TRBV21-1 corresponds to a pseudogene. The CDR3 is 11 residues long. The CDR3: CARDRDTEAFF. The CDR3, as DNA: TGTGCCAGGGACAGGGACACTGAAGCTTTCTTT.

J is TRBJ2-7 and V is TRBV5-5, with D tentatively TRBD1 (6 bases). The length of the CDR3 is 16 residues. The germline CDR1 and CDR2 sequences are SGHKS and YYEKEE (reference sequence). V dropped 0 bases and J dropped 2 bases, with 15 bases sitting between them. CDR3 residues: CASSLAQGLPTYEQYF. CDR3 in DNA: TGTGCCAGCAGCTTGGCCCAGGGGCTCCCAACCTACGAGCAGTACTTC.

The chain has TRBV6-5 and TRBJ1-2; possibly TRBD1 for D (6 bases). V was trimmed by 5 bases and J by 2 bases, leaving 9 bases between them. The CDR3 is 13 amino acids. The germline V gene encodes CDR1 MNHEY and CDR2 SVGAGI. The chain's CDR3 is CASSPDRNYGYTF. The CDR3 DNA reads TGTGCCAGCAGTCCCGACAGGAACTATGGCTACACCTTC.

This clone has just a few counts. The genes are TRBV7-2 and TRBJ2-7; no firm D call. V lost 5 bases and J 3 bases, leaving 11 bases between the germline ends. This CDR3 has 13 amino acids. Germline values: CDR1 SGHTA, CDR2 FQGNSA. DNA of the CDR3: TGTGCCAGCAGCCAGGTACATCTCTACGAGCAGTACTTC. As protein: CASSQVHLYEQYF.

The chain combines TRBV6-5 with TRBJ1-2; a possible D gene is TRBD1 (6 bases). The V and J ends lost 2 bases and 0 bases respectively, with 10 bases between them. The CDR3 is 15 residues long. Germline values: CDR1 MNHEY, CDR2 SVGAGI. Here the CDR3 DNA reads TGTGCCAGCAGTTACCGGGGACATTCTAACTATGGCTACACCTTC. It is translated as CASSYRGHSNYGYTF.

The chain has TRBV7-3 and TRBJ2-1; 7 nucleotides line up with TRBD2. Trimming removed 2 bases from V and 9 bases from J; junction bases left unmatched: 10. CDR1 and CDR2 from the germline V gene are SGHTA and FQGTGA. The CDR3 covers 15 residues. The CDR3 region is CASSLELASSGEQFF. CDR3 sequence (DNA): TGTGCCAGCAGCTTAGAACTAGCGTCGTCGGGTGAGCAGTTCTTC.